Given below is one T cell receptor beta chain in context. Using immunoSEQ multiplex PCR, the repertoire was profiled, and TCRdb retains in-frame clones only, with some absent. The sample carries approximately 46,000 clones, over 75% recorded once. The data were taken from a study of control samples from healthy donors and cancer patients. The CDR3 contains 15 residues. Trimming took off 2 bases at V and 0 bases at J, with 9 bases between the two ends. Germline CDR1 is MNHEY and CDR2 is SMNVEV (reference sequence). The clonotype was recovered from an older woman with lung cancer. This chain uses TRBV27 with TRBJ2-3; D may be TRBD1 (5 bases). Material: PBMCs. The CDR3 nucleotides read TGTGCCAGCAGTTTAAGGGGAAGGAGCACAGATACGCAGTATTTT. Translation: CASSLRGRSTDTQYF.